A single sample gave rise to the 14 T cell receptor beta chains below, sequenced in a study of T cells after yellow fever vaccination. TCRdb fed the 5' RACE reads into MiXCR, producing one record per CDR3 protein. The repertoire consists of some 110,000 distinct CDR3 sequences, with more than 5.5% occurring once and the leading ten covering roughly 3%. Source: CD4+ T cells sorted from PBMCs, taken roughly 46 days after the first yellow fever vaccination. The source of these receptors is a man younger than 35 who received the YFV17D yellow fever vaccine.

The sample holds many counts of this clonotype. The rearrangement uses TRBV7-9 and TRBJ2-1, with D hard to call. The CDR3 sequence is 14 residues long. From germline, CDR1 is SEHNR and CDR2 FQNEAQ (reference sequence). Trimming left V 5 bases short and J 1 base short, with 9 bases between. CDR3 in amino acids: CASSPDGSYNEQFF. The CDR3 DNA reads as TGTGCCAGCAGCCCTGATGGGTCCTACAATGAGCAGTTCTTC.

There are many counts of this clonotype. This CDR3 is CASSQERQAINEQFF. DNA of the CDR3: TGCGCCAGCAGCCAAGAAAGGCAGGCTATCAATGAGCAGTTCTTC. This rearrangement joins TRBV4-3 to TRBJ2-1, with D hard to call. Germline-derived CDR1 and CDR2 are LGHNA and YSLEER. The CDR3 is 15 residues long. The V end was cut by 0 bases, the J end by 6 bases, with 12 bases between.

This clonotype was found many times. CDR3 in DNA: TGTGCCAGCAGCTTAGTTTGGGTCAGAAGATACGAGCAGTACTTC. It codes for CASSLVWVRRYEQYF. The chain recombines TRBV7-6 with TRBJ2-7; D is undetermined. V lost 1 base to trimming and J lost 4 bases, with 14 bases between them. Germline V gives CDR1 SGHVS, CDR2 FNYEAQ. The CDR3 totals 15 residues.

This clonotype appeared many times. This chain links TRBV6-1 with TRBJ1-3; no firm D call. V was pared by 8 bases and J by 3 bases, with 8 bases between. Germline CDR1 reads MNHNS; CDR2 reads SASEGT. The CDR3 has 12 residues. CDR3 DNA: TGTGCCAGCTTTTTCGGTGGAAACACCATATATTTT. As protein: CASFFGGNTIYF.

This clonotype was detected ten times or more. V and J are TRBV10-3 and TRBJ1-1; D gene unclear. The CDR3 spans 13 residues. Germline CDR1 and CDR2: ENHRY and SYGVKD. V was trimmed by 0 bases and J by 3 bases, leaving 5 bases between them. CDR3 region: CAISESRDTEAFF. The DNA for the CDR3 is TGTGCCATCAGTGAGTCGAGGGACACTGAAGCTTTCTTT.

This clonotype appeared many times. V is TRBV7-9 and J is TRBJ2-1, with D perhaps TRBD1 (8 bases). The CDR3 is made up of 17 amino acids. Trimming removed 5 bases at V and 8 bases at J, with 25 bases between. From germline, CDR1 is SEHNR and CDR2 FQNEAQ (reference sequence). CDR3 nucleotides: TGTGCCAGCAGCGACCCTTACAGGGGGGGATCTTATTATGAGCAGTTCTTC. It yields the protein CASSDPYRGGSYYEQFF.

CDR3 residues: CASSLVGNEQYF. The DNA of the CDR3 is TGCGCCAGCAGCTTGGTTGGCAACGAGCAGTACTTC. V is TRBV5-1 and J is TRBJ2-7; no definite D call. The V gene lost 0 bases and the J gene lost 5 bases, with 6 bases spanning the gap. The length of the CDR3 is 12 residues. Germline loops: CDR1 SGHRS, CDR2 YFSETQ. The full variable domain, completed using reference TRBV5-1 and TRBJ2-7, is KAGVTQTPRYLIKTRGQQVTLSCSPISGHRSVSWYQQTPGQGLQFLFEYFSETQRNKGNFPGRFSGRQFSNSRSEMNVSTLELGDSALYLCASSLVGNEQYFGPGTRLTVT.

This clonotype showed up just a few times. This chain connects TRBV5-6 to TRBJ2-5; TRBD2 is a possible D gene (5 bases). The CDR3 runs 13 residues. The germline V gene has CDR1 SGHDT and CDR2 YYEEEE. The ends were cut back, 5 bases at V and 5 bases at J, with 13 bases in the middle. CDR3 nucleotide sequence: TGTGCCAGCAGTGTGGAGGTCAGGGAGACCCAGTACTTC. This gives the protein CASSVEVRETQYF.

This clonotype was seen only a few times. This chain connects TRBV5-1 to TRBJ2-2; D is uncertain. The CDR3 has 14 amino acids. V lost 4 bases and J lost 3, with 10 bases in between. Germline CDR1 reads SGHRS; CDR2 reads YFSETQ. The CDR3 here is CASSRNPHTGELFF. CDR3 in DNA: TGCGCCAGCAGCCGGAACCCTCACACCGGGGAGCTGTTTTTT.

The sample holds many counts of this clonotype. The V gene is TRBV25-1, the J gene TRBJ2-1; D is ambiguous. Germline V gene data show CDR1 as MGHDK and CDR2 as SYGVNS. The V end was cut by 4 bases, the J end by 9 bases, with 13 bases between. This CDR3 comprises 13 residues. The CDR3 reads CASSVVVSGEQFF. The CDR3 coding sequence is TGTGCCAGCAGTGTTGTAGTGAGTGGTGAGCAGTTCTTC.

This clonotype was detected many times. This sequence joins TRBV12-3 or TRBV12-4 and TRBJ2-7; D remains unclear. The V end was cut by 3 bases, the J end by 5 bases, with 5 bases between. The CDR3 loop spans 11 amino acids. Here the CDR3 reads CASSFGHEQYF. The CDR3 region has the DNA TGTGCCAGCAGTTTTGGGCACGAGCAGTACTTC.

This clonotype was found many times. The chain uses TRBV9 and TRBJ2-3, with TRBD2 matching 10 bases. The germline V gene has CDR1 SGDLS and CDR2 YYNGEE. This CDR3 is built from 17 residues. The trim removed 0 bases at V and 2 bases at J, leaving 6 bases unmatched. The CDR3 DNA sequence: TGTGCCAGCAGCGTAGAAGCTAGCGGGGGACCCACAGATACGCAGTATTTT. Its translation: CASSVEASGGPTDTQYF.

This clonotype was counted ten times or more. CDR3 sequence: CSYGDSSNTGELFF. The CDR3 DNA reads as TGCAGTTATGGTGACAGCTCGAACACCGGGGAGCTGTTTTTT. The chain links TRBV29-1 to TRBJ2-2, with a possible D match to TRBD1 (5 bases). The germline gives CDR1 SQVTM, CDR2 ANQGSEA. The CDR3 is 14 amino acids.

The sample holds many counts of this clonotype. V usage is TRBV5-1 and J usage is TRBJ2-7; TRBD1 agrees at 7 bases. The junction had 4 bases not matched to a gene; V was cut back by 4 bases and J by 3 bases. CDR1 is SGHRS and CDR2 is YFSETQ in the germline V gene. This CDR3 has 13 residues. The CDR3 DNA follows: TGCGCCAGCAGCCGGGACAGCGACTACGAGCAGTACGTC. It is translated as CASSRDSDYEQYV.